The present T cell receptor beta chain was sequenced within a study of vaccination and CD4 T cells after COVID-19. General observations from the study: The great majority, 304 of 307 vaccine-specific clones, proved spike mono-reactive in convalescent patients. Within the convalescent patients, a median approximately 89% of the SARS-CoV-2-reactive clones were ones that appeared only post-vaccination.

Oncomine TCR Beta short-read sequencing was applied to DNA from cultured CD4+ T cells. TCRdb called the PCR reads again in MiXCR, with one record for every CDR3 protein. The table has about 11,000 distinct CDR3 sequences, about three fifths seen once. For this clonotype: Its specificity is unknown.

Stated treatment: approximately nine-day PBMC culture with coronavirus spike peptide pools or control peptides (ViraFEST assay). First, ViraFEST expanded antigen-specific T cells with peptide pools, and next it sequenced the TCRs. By negative selection, CD4+ T cells were isolated once culture had run for 10 days. This CDR3 has 16 amino acids. The germline V gene encodes CDR1 SGHTA and CDR2 FQGTGA. V gave up 6 bases and J gave up 4 bases; unmatched junction bases: 14. This TCR was sampled from a human donor who had recovered from COVID-19. Material: CD4+ T cells from blood, cultured in vitro. The chain combines TRBV7-3 with TRBJ1-2; TRBD1 agrees at 7 bases. The CDR3 reads CASSGPGGEVGYGYTF. The CDR3 DNA follows: TGTGCCAGCAGTGGGCCAGGGGGTGAGGTCGGCTATGGCTACACCTTC.